This TCR beta chain was profiled in a study of OX40 agonist ivuxolimab in advanced cancers. About the research overall: The treatment was a fully human IgG2 OX40 agonist, ivuxolimab. Participants averaged approximately 65 years of age (range about 23 to 80) and were 82.7% male.

The study's findings and limits: Low normalized T-cell clonal expansion was additionally recorded for some nonresponders. Expanded clones were, on average, more numerous among CD8+ T cells than CD4+.

Turning to this clone: Its antigen remains unknown.

Per germline, CDR1 MGHRA and CDR2 YSYEKL. V was clipped by 1 base and J by 7 bases, with 22 bases between them. CDR3 length: 17 residues. Method: immunoSEQ multiplex PCR; TCRdb's copy keeps in-frame clones and lacks some. The repertoire includes approximately 29,000 clones, 79% of them detected once, and roughly 15% sits in the top ten. The V call is TRBV4-1, the J call TRBJ1-2; D may be TRBD1 (5 bases). The sequences come from CD4+ or CD8+ T cells sorted from blood, collected in a trial of the OX40 agonist ivuxolimab. This TCR derives from an adult with an advanced solid tumor such as melanoma, head and neck, liver or kidney cancer. DNA of the CDR3: TGCGCCAGCAGCCAAGCCTTGTCCACGGCGGGGGGGGTTGGCTACACCTTC. Residues: CASSQALSTAGGVGYTF.